Below are 11 T cell receptor beta chains sequenced from a single sample in a study of T cell clonotyping in hematopoietic cell transplantation. Repertoires were generated with immunoSEQ multiplex PCR, while TCRdb's copy carries only in-frame clones and drops some. Here the sample spans nearly 70,000 clones, roughly 94% being singletons. Material: peripheral blood mononuclear cells. These receptors originate from a man in his fifties or sixties in good health. Some clones in this sample may be carry-over from other donors' samples.

The chain links TRBV28 to TRBJ1-2; D remains ambiguous. This CDR3 has 15 amino acids. The V gene lost 7 bases and the J gene lost 5 bases, with 20 bases spanning the gap. CDR1 and CDR2 from the germline V gene are MDHEN and SYDVKM. The CDR3 region has the DNA TGTGCCAGCACTACCCCGGGCCCCCTTGGATATGGCTACACCTTC. Its translation: CASTTPGPLGYGYTF.

This chain links TRBV4-3 with TRBJ1-6; 10 bases are shared with TRBD1. J gave up 6 bases and V 7 bases, and 3 bases lay outside the gene matches. CDR1 and CDR2 from the germline V gene are LGHNA and YSLEER. This CDR3 has 14 amino acids. CDR3 DNA sequence: TGCGCCAGCAATGGGGACAGGGGTAATTCACCCCTCCACTTT. Protein sequence: CASNGDRGNSPLHF.

The chain carries TRBV2 and TRBJ1-5; D possibly corresponds to TRBD1 (5 bases). CDR3 length: 14 amino acids. CDR1 is SNHLY and CDR2 is FYNNEI in the germline V gene. V lost 3 bases and J 4 bases, leaving 10 bases between the germline ends. The CDR3: CASSDWGPNQPQHF. DNA for the CDR3: TGTGCCAGCAGTGATTGGGGACCAAATCAGCCCCAGCATTTT. The full variable domain, rest sourced from reference TRBV2 and TRBJ1-5, is EPEVTQTPSHQVTQMGQEVILRCVPISNHLYFYWYRQILGQKVEFLVSFYNNEISEKSEIFDDQFSVERPDGSNFTLKIRSTKLEDSAMYFCASSDWGPNQPQHFGDGTRLSIL.

The chain uses TRBV19 and TRBJ1-2; TRBD1 is a possible D gene (5 bases). The CDR3 runs 14 residues. Per the germline V gene, CDR1 is LNHDA and CDR2 is SQIVND (reference sequence). V lost 3 bases to trimming and J lost 4 bases, with 12 bases between them. In DNA form, the CDR3 reads TGTGCCAGTAGTATTAGTGGGGACTTCTATGGCTACACCTTC. This sequence encodes CASSISGDFYGYTF. The variable domain in full, completed from reference TRBV19 and TRBJ1-2, reads DGGITQSPKYLFRKEGQNVTLSCEQNLNHDAMYWYRQDPGQGLRLIYYSQIVNDFQKGDIAEGYSVSREKKESFPLTVTSAQKNPTAFYLCASSISGDFYGYTFGSGTRLTVV.

V and J are TRBV2 and TRBJ2-1; the D is unclear. The CDR3 consists of 12 residues. V was cut by 3 bases and J by 7 bases, with 7 bases left in between. Germline CDR1 reads SNHLY; CDR2 reads FYNNEI. The CDR3 here is CASSETVNEQFF. The CDR3 DNA follows: TGTGCCAGCAGTGAGACGGTTAATGAGCAGTTCTTC.

The chain has TRBV2 and TRBJ1-1; D may be TRBD1 (6 bases). The CDR3 extends over 14 amino acids. V lost 8 bases to trimming and J lost 4 bases, with 17 bases between them. Looked up from germline, CDR1 is SNHLY and CDR2 is FYNNEI. Here the CDR3 DNA reads TGTGCCAGCTTCCAACAACAGGGAGGCACTGAAGCTTTCTTT. Amino acids: CASFQQQGGTEAFF.

This clone was seen a single time. The chain carries TRBV28 and TRBJ1-2; the D gene is possibly TRBD1 (5 bases). The CDR3 runs to 14 residues. Germline V lookup: CDR1 MDHEN, CDR2 SYDVKM. Between the trimmed V and J ends, which lost 5 bases and 2 bases, there was a span of 12 bases. CDR3 sequence: CASSQGRPNYGYTF. The CDR3 nucleotides are TGTGCCAGCAGTCAGGGACGGCCGAACTATGGCTACACCTTC.

The chain links TRBV28 to TRBJ2-1; D call uncertain. The V gene lost 5 bases and the J gene lost 3 bases, with 14 bases spanning the gap. Germline values: CDR1 MDHEN, CDR2 SYDVKM. CDR3 length: 15 amino acids. CDR3: CASSLKGNHYNEQFF. The CDR3 DNA follows: TGTGCCAGCAGTCTGAAGGGCAACCACTACAATGAGCAGTTCTTC.

V gene TRBV5-6 combines with J gene TRBJ2-5; possible D gene TRBD1, 5 bases. The V end lost 2 bases, the J end lost 5 bases, and 16 bases lay between the germline ends. Germline values: CDR1 SGHDT, CDR2 YYEEEE. The CDR3 length is 15 residues. In DNA form, the CDR3 reads TGTGCCAGCAGCTTACCTTCGGCGGCAGGGGAGACCCAGTACTTC. Translated, it gives CASSLPSAAGETQYF.

The V and J genes are TRBV5-6 and TRBJ2-1; D is perhaps TRBD2 (5 bases). The CDR3 totals 12 residues. Germline V gene sequence: CDR1 SGHDT, CDR2 YYEEEE. Trimming removed 4 bases from V and 9 bases from J, with 11 bases in between. CDR3 region: CASSLSASEQFF. CDR3 in DNA: TGTGCCAGCAGCCTTAGCGCCAGTGAGCAGTTCTTC. The complete variable domain, with remaining parts taken from reference TRBV5-6 and TRBJ2-1, reads DAGVTQSPTHLIKTRGQQVTLRCSPKSGHDTVSWYQQALGQGPQFIFQYYEEEERQRGNFPDRFSGHQFPNYSSELNVNALLLGDSALYLCASSLSASEQFFGPGTRLTVL.

The chain is built from TRBV2 and TRBJ2-7, with D tentatively TRBD1 or TRBD2 (5 bases each). Trimming shortened V by 11 bases and J by 4 bases, and 24 bases separated the two germline ends. In germline, CDR1 is SNHLY, CDR2 FYNNEI. The CDR3 is 15 amino acids. This chain's CDR3 is CACYHAVGTVYEQYF. The CDR3 nucleotides read TGTGCCTGCTACCATGCCGTCGGGACGGTTTACGAGCAGTACTTC.